This T cell receptor beta chain was sequenced for a study of Ad26.COV2.S vaccination and SARS-CoV-2 variants. Overall study: Enrollment placed the donor in the COV1001 Ad26.COV2.S trial arm.

Remarks on this clone: Its antigen is not known.

As to treatment: some 20 received Ad26.COV2.S at low or high dose, single or two shots; several received placebo; per-sample allocation not given. Sampling happened 63 days after the first vaccine or placebo injection. Study-wide points: Estimates derived from TCR breadth and depth analyses may have underestimated total T cell responses.

Germline V gene data show CDR1 as SEHNR and CDR2 as FQNEAQ (reference sequence). The CDR3 sequence is 15 residues long. With V trimmed by 0 bases and J by 5 bases, 3 bases remained unmatched. Here immunoSEQ multiplex PCR was the method, and the copy in TCRdb shows in-frame clones only, minus some. The repertoire has hundreds of thousands of clones, more than 75% of them found once; the top ten carry roughly 3.1%. The clonotype comes from a person between 18 and 65 years old who received the Ad26.COV2.S COVID-19 vaccine or a placebo. The genes are TRBV7-9 and TRBJ2-1; TRBD2 matches 8 bases. Sequencing used peripheral blood, obtained in a trial of Ad26.COV2.S vaccine versus placebo. The CDR3 DNA is TGTGCCAGCAGCTTAGCCGGGGGGGCCGACAATGAGCAGTTCTTC. Encoded protein: CASSLAGGADNEQFF.